This TCR beta chain originates from a study of blood T cell repertoires in COVID-19. In the study overall: Material from acute and convalescent COVID-19 was sourced from the United States, Italy and Spain. PBMCs, B-cell-depleted T cells, or T cells were the source of the cDNA or gDNA that made up the material.

V lost 3 bases, J lost 7 bases, and 6 bases stayed unmatched. CDR3 length: 13 amino acids. Germline V lookup: CDR1 GTSNPN, CDR2 SVGIG (reference sequence). Original analysis: Reference gene primer amplification gave nucleated cell count estimates. Assay: immunoSEQ multiplex PCR; the TCRdb copy retains only in-frame clones and omits some. V, J and clone size are taken as reported in that table, and D and trimming were inferred from the DNA itself. The sample has 95,000 to 150,000 clones, roughly four fifths seen once. The sample consisted of peripheral blood. This TCR came from a woman in her 70s with acute or convalescent COVID-19. This sequence joins TRBV30 and TRBJ1-5; TRBD1 agrees at 7 bases. This CDR3 is CAWRTGHGQPQHF. CDR3 nucleotides: TGTGCCTGGAGGACAGGGCACGGGCAGCCCCAGCATTTT.